This is a list of T cell receptor beta chains from one sample in a study of cytomegalovirus exposure and HLA in healthy donors. Libraries were prepared by immunoSEQ multiplex PCR; TCRdb keeps only in-frame clonotypes and omits some of them. Found here are 130,000 or so clones, 89% of them singletons; the top ten hold 0.95% to 1.5%. The sample comprised PBMCs. These receptors all come from a woman between 18 and 30 years old in good health and CMV-seronegative. The CDR3 runs from the conserved cysteine through the conserved F or W. D genes are given only for firm matches. Where a row states a size, it is once, few, many or the class of an expanded clone; other rows omit it.

clone_size j_call d_call v_call cdr3_aa cdr3_nt
NA TRBJ2-2 NA TRBV5-5 CASSLVHRGGELFF TGTGCCAGCAGCTTGGTACACCGCGGCGGGGAGCTGTTTTTT
NA TRBJ2-7 TRBD1 TRBV7-8 CASSWGGQGPYEQYF TGTGCCAGCAGCTGGGGCGGACAGGGGCCCTACGAGCAGTACTTC
NA TRBJ2-2 TRBD2 TRBV7-9 CASSLGGGETGELFF TGTGCCAGCAGCTTAGGCGGGGGAGAGACCGGGGAGCTGTTTTTT
NA TRBJ1-1 TRBD1 TRBV7-8 CASSGWTGPILNSEAFF TGTGCCAGCAGCGGCTGGACAGGCCCAATATTGAACTCTGAAGCTTTCTTT
NA TRBJ2-7 NA TRBV11-3 CASSLAAGSYEQYF TGTGCCAGCAGCTTAGCGGCAGGCTCCTACGAGCAGTACTTC
once TRBJ2-1 TRBD2 TRBV6-5 CASSYDGSGSNEQFF TGTGCCAGCAGTTACGATGGTAGCGGGAGCAATGAGCAGTTCTTC
NA TRBJ2-7 TRBD2 TRBV7-9 CASSLWTSLTYEQYF TGTGCCAGCAGCTTATGGACTAGCCTAACCTACGAGCAGTACTTC
NA TRBJ1-5 NA TRBV15 CATSRGRVRQPQHF TGTGCCACCAGCAGAGGGCGGGTAAGGCAGCCCCAGCATTTT
NA TRBJ1-1 TRBD1 TRBV7-2 CASSWTGELEAFF TGTGCCAGCAGCTGGACAGGGGAACTTGAAGCTTTCTTT
NA TRBJ2-3 TRBD2 TRBV27 CASRSGGTSGTGDTQYF TGTGCCAGCAGGAGCGGCGGGACTAGCGGGACGGGAGATACGCAGTATTTT
once TRBJ1-1 TRBD1 TRBV5-1 CASSVLPTGDTEAFF TGCGCCAGCAGCGTCCTACCCACAGGGGACACTGAAGCTTTCTTT
NA TRBJ2-7 NA TRBV6-5 CASSDDETEQYF TGTGCCAGCAGTGATGACGAGACTGAGCAGTACTTC
once TRBJ2-3 NA TRBV29-1 CSVGPSYVSGDTQYF TGCAGCGTTGGGCCGTCTTACGTCTCGGGAGATACGCAGTATTTT
NA TRBJ2-1 NA TRBV4-1 CASSQFVQGSYNEQFF TGCGCCAGCAGCCAATTTGTACAGGGCTCCTACAATGAGCAGTTCTTC
few TRBJ1-5 NA TRBV19 CASSIVAGAQPQHF TGTGCCAGTAGTATCGTGGCAGGGGCACAGCCCCAGCATTTT
NA TRBJ1-6 TRBD1 TRBV4-1 CASSDITGGEAYNSPLHF TGCGCCAGCAGCGATATCACAGGGGGAGAAGCCTATAATTCACCCCTCCACTTT
NA TRBJ2-3 NA TRBV29-1 CSVGTESTDTQYF TGCAGCGTTGGTACAGAAAGCACAGATACGCAGTATTTT
NA TRBJ2-5 TRBD1 TRBV5-1 CASSQATGVAETQYF TGCGCCAGCAGCCAAGCCACAGGGGTTGCAGAGACCCAGTACTTC
NA TRBJ1-1 TRBD1 TRBV27 CASSLQGARTEAFF TGTGCCAGCAGTTTACAGGGGGCGAGGACTGAAGCTTTCTTT
NA TRBJ1-6 NA TRBV14 CASSQGVRNSPLHF TGTGCCAGCAGCCAGGGTGTGCGGAATTCACCCCTCCACTTT
once TRBJ2-2 TRBD1 TRBV6-5 CASRRGQGNTGELFF TGTGCCAGCAGGCGAGGACAGGGAAATACCGGGGAGCTGTTTTTT
NA TRBJ2-7 NA TRBV19 CASSITTVRDEQYF TGTGCCAGTAGTATTACAACCGTCAGGGACGAGCAGTACTTC
few TRBJ1-2 NA TRBV5-1 CASSLGGDYGYTF TGCGCCAGCAGCTTAGGCGGAGACTATGGCTACACCTTC
NA TRBJ2-2 TRBD1 TRBV6-4 CASSDSGTGRTGELFF TGTGCCAGCAGTGACTCGGGGACAGGGCGGACCGGGGAGCTGTTTTTT
NA TRBJ1-2 TRBD1 TRBV6-6 CASSYSTQGNYGYTF TGTGCCAGCAGTTACTCAACACAGGGGAACTATGGCTACACCTTC
NA TRBJ2-2 TRBD1 TRBV6-1 CASSAGTGIPGELFF TGTGCCAGCAGTGCGGGGACAGGGATTCCCGGGGAGCTGTTTTTT
NA TRBJ1-1 NA TRBV6-5 CASRGGNTEAFF TGTGCCAGTCGGGGGGGGAACACTGAAGCTTTCTTT
NA TRBJ1-2 TRBD1 TRBV7-9 CASSPPGQGGGYTF TGTGCCAGCAGCCCGCCGGGGCAGGGGGGCGGCTACACCTTC
NA TRBJ1-5 NA TRBV27 CASSSSLSGLQPQHF TGTGCCAGCAGTTCCTCCCTCTCAGGGCTTCAGCCCCAGCATTTT
NA TRBJ2-6 NA TRBV7-8 CASSLWTPTLSGANVLTF TGTGCCAGCAGCTTGTGGACACCCACCTTATCTGGGGCCAACGTCCTGACTTTC
NA TRBJ1-3 NA TRBV5-1 CASSSEYSGNTIYF TGCGCCAGCAGCTCCGAGTACTCTGGAAACACCATATATTTT
NA TRBJ1-2 TRBD1 TRBV7-3 CASSSPGTGGYTF TGTGCCAGCAGCTCCCCGGGGACAGGAGGCTACACCTTC
NA TRBJ2-4 NA TRBV19 CASSLPGIAKNIQYF TGTGCCAGTAGTTTACCGGGGATAGCCAAAAACATTCAGTACTTC
NA TRBJ2-7 NA TRBV11-2 CASSQQNEQYF TGTGCCAGCAGCCAACAAAACGAGCAGTACTTC
NA TRBJ1-4 NA TRBV6-1 CASSEDSNEKLFF TGTGCCAGCAGCGAGGACAGTAATGAAAAACTGTTTTTT
NA TRBJ2-7 TRBD1 TRBV14 CASSLSGQGTYEQYF TGTGCCAGCAGCCTCTCCGGACAGGGCACGTACGAGCAGTACTTC
NA TRBJ1-1 NA TRBV19 CASSPSPGWAFF TGTGCCAGTAGTCCCTCCCCGGGGTGGGCTTTCTTT
once TRBJ1-5 NA TRBV7-9 CASRGQETQPQHF TGTGCCAGCAGGGGCCAAGAGACTCAGCCCCAGCATTTT
NA TRBJ2-7 TRBD2 TRBV4-1 CASSQEVGGGTYEQYF TGCGCCAGCAGCCAAGAAGTCGGGGGGGGAACCTACGAGCAGTACTTC
NA TRBJ1-2 TRBD1 TRBV6-1 CAIQTRGRHYGYTF TGTGCCATCCAGACTAGGGGGCGCCACTATGGCTACACCTTC
NA TRBJ1-6 NA TRBV7-8 CASSPSLGLTINSPLHF TGTGCCAGCAGCCCGAGCCTGGGACTAACGATTAATTCACCCCTCCACTTT
once TRBJ2-1 NA TRBV2 CASSDSTGRAPYNEQFF TGTGCCAGCAGCGATTCGACTGGGCGGGCCCCCTACAATGAGCAGTTCTTC
NA TRBJ2-5 NA TRBV5-6 CASSLRTEYQETQYF TGTGCCAGCAGCTTGAGGACAGAGTACCAAGAGACCCAGTACTTC
once TRBJ2-3 NA TRBV2 CASSGADTQYF TGTGCCAGCAGTGGGGCTGATACGCAGTATTTT